The T cell receptor (beta chain) described here comes from a study of blood T cell repertoires in COVID-19. Relative to its sample, this clone is medium-sized. Profiling relied on immunoSEQ multiplex PCR, and the TCRdb table lists in-frame clones only, not all of them. The sample has approximately 190,000 clones, over 80% seen once. Germline V gene data show CDR1 as SGHNT and CDR2 as YYREEE (reference sequence). Trimming removed 4 bases at V and 1 base at J, with 11 bases between. CDR3 size: 14 residues. This chain connects TRBV5-4 to TRBJ1-1; D perhaps matches TRBD1 (5 bases). The source is a woman aged 25 to 39 who had been exposed to COVID-19. Sequenced: PBMCs or T cells enriched from blood (not recorded which). The CDR3 DNA is TGTGCCAGCAGCGCCCCCGGGGGGAACACTGAAGCTTTCTTT. Its translation is CASSAPGGNTEAFF.